The 30 T cell receptor beta chains below come from one sample, sequenced in a study of cytomegalovirus exposure and HLA in healthy donors (dated by TCRdb to the late 2010s). Library creation used the immunoSEQ multiplex PCR assay. For the multiplex PCR, a mixture combining 60 forward primers for TCR Vbeta segments and 13 reverse primers for TCR Jbeta segments was used. TCRdb mirrors the immuneACCESS table, restricted to in-frame sequences. Some clones are absent from its copies; in checked studies, under half trace to an unresolved V gene, and the reason for the others is unknown. Counted in this sample were 90,000 to 120,000 clones; approximately 80% of them appeared once. The top ten clonotypes cover about 1.7% of the sample. Sequenced sample: PBMCs. The receptors originated from a woman in her 40s in good health and CMV-seronegative.

The V and J genes are TRBV7-8 and TRBJ1-1, with 9 bases matching TRBD1. V lost 5 bases to trimming and J lost 3 bases; unmatched junction nucleotides: 7. The V gene's germline CDR1 is SGHVS and CDR2 FQNEAQ. This CDR3 is 15 amino acids long. CDR3 sequence reads: CASSVNRGRHTEAFF. In DNA form, the CDR3 reads TGTGCCAGCAGCGTTAACAGGGGGCGCCACACTGAAGCTTTCTTT.

CDR3 loop: CSARTGTEYNQPQHF. The CDR3, as DNA: TGCAGCGCGAGAACCGGGACAGAATACAATCAGCCCCAGCATTTT. The rearrangement uses TRBV29-1 and TRBJ1-5; 7 bases fit TRBD1. The germline V gene encodes CDR1 SQVTM and CDR2 ANQGSEA. Unmatched junction bases numbered 12, after V lost 7 bases and J lost 3 bases. CDR3 size: 15 residues.

V usage is TRBV7-2 and J usage is TRBJ2-7, with D perhaps matching TRBD2 (6 bases). Germline V gene lookup returns CDR1 SGHTA and CDR2 FQGNSA. The CDR3 runs 14 residues. V was cut by 1 base and J by 4 bases, with 11 bases left in between. The CDR3 here is CASSLGPGGYEQYF. The CDR3 region has the DNA TGTGCCAGCAGCTTAGGGCCCGGAGGGTACGAGCAGTACTTC.

CDR3 sequence: CASSYGRGNSPLHF. The CDR3 DNA reads as TGTGCCAGCAGCTACGGCCGAGGGAACTCACCCCTCCACTTT. The chain uses TRBV7-9 and TRBJ1-6, with D unclear. The CDR3 extends over 14 amino acids. Between the trimmed V and J ends, which lost 4 bases and 10 bases, there was a span of 14 bases. In germline, CDR1 is SEHNR, CDR2 FQNEAQ (reference sequence).

This clone has just a few counts. The J gene is TRBJ1-2, the V gene TRBV11-1; a possible D gene is TRBD1 (5 bases). Trimming cost V 1 base and J 8 bases, with 29 bases left between them. From germline, CDR1 is SGHAT and CDR2 FQDESV (reference sequence). The CDR3 extends over 19 amino acids. Written as DNA, the CDR3 is TGTGCCAGCAGCTTAGAAGCCATCCGACCGGGGGGAAGTTGGGGCGGCTACACCTTC. This codes for CASSLEAIRPGGSWGGYTF.

CDR3 protein: CASSETGSRAEAFF. The CDR3 bases are TGTGCCAGCAGTGAAACAGGGAGCCGGGCTGAAGCTTTCTTT. V usage is TRBV28 and J usage is TRBJ1-1; weak D call: TRBD1 (6 bases). This CDR3 contains 14 residues. Germline CDR1 and CDR2: MDHEN and SYDVKM. With 5 bases removed from V and 6 bases from J, the gap between germline ends came to 16 bases.

Of note for this clone: Relative to the germline gene, one junction end is altered; a read error may explain this. The chain employs TRBV7-9 and TRBJ1-2; TRBD1 might be the D (5 bases). Germline loops: CDR1 SEHNR, CDR2 FQNEAQ (reference sequence). This CDR3 comprises 12 residues. The CDR3 DNA sequence: TGTTCCAGCAGCCCCAACAGGAGAAGCTACACCTTC. It encodes CSSSPNRRSYTF.

The chain links TRBV4-3 to TRBJ2-1; no firm D call. The ends were cut back, 1 base at V and 7 bases at J, with 8 bases in the middle. Germline CDR1 reads LGHNA; CDR2 reads YSLEER. The CDR3 is made up of 13 amino acids. The CDR3 region is CASSQANGNEQFF. In DNA form, the CDR3 reads TGCGCCAGCAGCCAAGCAAACGGGAATGAGCAGTTCTTC.

The rearrangement links TRBV29-1 to TRBJ1-1; D perhaps matches TRBD1 (5 bases). Trimming shortened V by 5 bases and J by 1 base, and 17 bases separated the two germline ends. Germline assignment: CDR1 SQVTM and CDR2 ANQGSEA. The CDR3 loop spans 15 amino acids. This chain's CDR3 is CSVRGGVTSNTEAFF. The CDR3 DNA sequence: TGCAGCGTTCGGGGGGGGGTTACATCGAACACTGAAGCTTTCTTT.

The chain recombines TRBV11-2 with TRBJ1-3; D remains ambiguous. The V gene lost 6 bases and the J gene lost 0 bases, with 9 bases spanning the gap. This CDR3 is built from 14 residues. The germline gives CDR1 SGHAT, CDR2 FQNNGV. The CDR3 loop reads CASRLKSSGNTIYF. The CDR3 DNA sequence: TGTGCCAGCAGGTTAAAGAGCTCTGGAAACACCATATATTTT.

The V and J genes are TRBV7-8 and TRBJ1-6, with 9 bases identical to TRBD1. CDR3 size: 15 residues. CDR1 and CDR2 (germline): SGHVS, FQNEAQ. V lost 5 bases to trimming and J lost 9 bases; unmatched junction nucleotides: 8. The CDR3 region has the DNA TGTGCCAGCAGCGTCGGACAGGGGAGGGGTTCACCCCTCCACTTT. It specifies CASSVGQGRGSPLHF.

This chain joins TRBV6-5 and TRBJ2-7; 8 nucleotides line up with TRBD1. The V segment lost 5 bases and the J segment 3 bases; nucleotides outside the gene matches: 9. Germline V gene lookup returns CDR1 MNHEY and CDR2 SVGAGI. This CDR3 comprises 15 residues. The CDR3 DNA reads TGTGCCAGCAGTCCACAAACAGACAGGGGCTACGAGCAGTACTTC. It codes for CASSPQTDRGYEQYF.

This chain links TRBV27 with TRBJ2-5; 7 bases agree with TRBD2. The CDR3 length is 13 residues. After removal of 4 bases from V and 4 bases from J, the junction contained 3 bases not matched to a gene. Germline V CDR1 and CDR2: MNHEY, SMNVEV (reference sequence). The CDR3 spells CASSSIAGETQYF. The CDR3 coding sequence is TGTGCCAGCAGTTCAATAGCGGGAGAGACCCAGTACTTC.

The genes are TRBV6-6 and TRBJ1-1; the D is unclear. Germline V gene sequence: CDR1 MNHNY, CDR2 SVGAGI (reference sequence). The CDR3 totals 13 residues. Deletions cut 6 bases from V and 0 bases from J, with 8 bases between. CDR3 in DNA: TGTGCCAGCAGGGGAGAGATGAACACTGAAGCTTTCTTT. This gives the protein CASRGEMNTEAFF.

This clone was observed a few times. V is TRBV4-1 and J is TRBJ2-1; maybe TRBD1 (6 bases). The CDR3 totals 13 residues. The V and J ends lost 1 base and 12 bases respectively, with 13 bases between them. Looked up from germline, CDR1 is MGHRA and CDR2 is YSYEKL. In DNA form, the CDR3 reads TGCGCCAGCAGCCAAGGAGGGACACCACGGCAGTTCTTC. It translates to CASSQGGTPRQFF.

This chain connects TRBV5-4 to TRBJ2-2; D is ambiguous. The germline gives CDR1 SGHNT, CDR2 YYREEE (reference sequence). V was pared by 6 bases and J by 7 bases, with 10 bases between. The CDR3 loop spans 12 amino acids. This CDR3 is CASINGSGELFF. In DNA form, the CDR3 reads TGTGCCAGCATCAACGGTAGCGGGGAGCTGTTTTTT.

Here the CDR3 reads CASSPRSGYNEQFF. The CDR3 DNA sequence: TGTGCCAGCAGCCCCCGATCCGGGTACAATGAGCAGTTCTTC. The chain employs TRBV9 and TRBJ2-1; D gene ambiguous. Germline V gives CDR1 SGDLS, CDR2 YYNGEE. V lost 4 bases, J lost 4 bases, and 12 bases lay in between. The CDR3 spans 14 residues.

CDR3 DNA: TGCGCCAGCAGCCTGGGAGATGTGAACACCGGGGAGCTGTTTTTT. Translation: CASSLGDVNTGELFF. The chain employs TRBV5-1 and TRBJ2-2; possibly TRBD2 for D (5 bases). The V gene's germline CDR1 is SGHRS and CDR2 YFSETQ. This CDR3 contains 15 residues. Trimming took off 4 bases at V and 1 base at J, with 11 bases between the two ends.

Only one count was recorded for this clone. The CDR3 bases are TGTGCCAGCAGCAAATCTAGCGGGAGAAACGAGCAGTACTTC. It encodes CASSKSSGRNEQYF. The chain is built from TRBV6-6 and TRBJ2-7; 10 nucleotides match TRBD2. The CDR3 is made up of 14 amino acids. Germline CDR1 reads MNHNY; CDR2 reads SVGAGI (reference sequence). Germline trimming cut 6 bases from V and 5 bases from J; bases unmatched to any gene: 7.

The rearrangement links TRBV5-4 to TRBJ1-1; D possibly corresponds to TRBD1 (5 bases). The germline V and J ends were trimmed by 1 base and 4 bases, with 11 bases remaining between them. The CDR3 sequence is 14 residues long. Germline V CDR1 and CDR2: SGHNT, YYREEE (reference sequence). CDR3: CASSLSGEGTEAFF. The CDR3 DNA follows: TGTGCCAGCAGCTTGTCGGGGGAGGGCACTGAAGCTTTCTTT.

About this clone: This CDR3 is also generated by other DNA sequences in the sample. V is TRBV5-1 and J is TRBJ2-1; 9 bases match TRBD2. Germline V CDR1 and CDR2: SGHRS, YFSETQ. Trimming at V came to 4 bases and at J to 0 bases, leaving 2 bases not matched to a gene. The CDR3 is made up of 15 amino acids. In DNA, the CDR3 is TGCGCCAGCAGCCTTAGCGGGAGCTCCTACAATGAGCAGTTCTTC. As protein: CASSLSGSSYNEQFF. The whole variable domain, remainder taken from reference TRBV5-1 and TRBJ2-1, is KAGVTQTPRYLIKTRGQQVTLSCSPISGHRSVSWYQQTPGQGLQFLFEYFSETQRNKGNFPGRFSGRQFSNSRSEMNVSTLELGDSALYLCASSLSGSSYNEQFFGPGTRLTVL.

This chain connects TRBV27 to TRBJ1-4; perhaps TRBD1 as D (5 bases). Trimming left V 5 bases short and J 8 bases short, with 12 bases between. Germline values: CDR1 MNHEY, CDR2 SMNVEV (reference sequence). There are 13 residues in the CDR3. The CDR3 reads CASSRGSGEKLFF. In DNA, the CDR3 is TGTGCCAGCAGTCGGGGGTCTGGAGAAAAACTGTTTTTT.

The chain is built from TRBV30 and TRBJ2-1, with D hard to call. Germline V gives CDR1 GTSNPN, CDR2 SVGIG (reference sequence). The ends were cut back, 4 bases at V and 4 bases at J, with 17 bases in the middle. CDR3 size: 15 residues. The CDR3 sequence is CAWKDFVESYNEQFF. The CDR3 bases are TGTGCCTGGAAAGATTTTGTTGAGTCGTACAATGAGCAGTTCTTC.

A remark on this clone: Other DNA sequences in this specimen translate into the identical CDR3. This rearrangement joins TRBV5-4 to TRBJ2-1; the D gene is possibly TRBD1 (6 bases). Germline V CDR1 and CDR2: SGHNT, YYREEE (reference sequence). The CDR3 contains 12 residues. Between the trimmed V and J ends, which lost 9 bases and 7 bases, there was a span of 14 bases. CDR3 loop: CATGAGMNEQFF. As DNA, the CDR3 is TGTGCCACAGGGGCTGGGATGAATGAGCAGTTCTTC.

The rearrangement uses TRBV6-5 and TRBJ1-5; D call uncertain. The CDR3 contains 10 residues. CDR1 and CDR2 from the germline V gene are MNHEY and SVGAGI. Trimming left V 4 bases short and J 16 bases short, with 11 bases between. The CDR3: CASSCRVLHF. CDR3 DNA: TGTGCCAGCAGTTGTCGGGTTCTTCATTTT.

This chain joins TRBV6-5 and TRBJ2-1, with D maybe TRBD1 (5 bases). V was pared by 2 bases and J by 2 bases, with 10 bases between. This CDR3 has 15 amino acids. Per the germline V gene, CDR1 is MNHEY and CDR2 is SVGAGI. CDR3 sequence (DNA): TGTGCCAGCAGTTACATGGGGCCCACCTACAATGAGCAGTTCTTC. Translated, it gives CASSYMGPTYNEQFF.

This clone was detected only a few times. V gene TRBV5-1 combines with J gene TRBJ1-1; 8 bases align to TRBD1. The V segment lost 4 bases and the J segment 4 bases; nucleotides outside the gene matches: 6. Germline V CDR1 and CDR2: SGHRS, YFSETQ. The CDR3 loop spans 14 amino acids. CDR3 nucleotides: TGCGCCAGCAGCCTTGGACAGGGCAGCACTGAAGCTTTCTTT. It translates to CASSLGQGSTEAFF. Together with reference TRBV5-1 and TRBJ1-1, the CDR3 gives the full variable domain: KAGVTQTPRYLIKTRGQQVTLSCSPISGHRSVSWYQQTPGQGLQFLFEYFSETQRNKGNFPGRFSGRQFSNSRSEMNVSTLELGDSALYLCASSLGQGSTEAFFGQGTRLTVV.

This chain links TRBV29-1 with TRBJ2-1, with TRBD2 as a possible D gene (6 bases). V was cut by 7 bases and J by 5 bases, with 12 bases left in between. The CDR3 totals 12 residues. In germline, CDR1 is SQVTM, CDR2 ANQGSEA. CDR3 loop: CSGRDSNNEQFF. The CDR3, as DNA: TGCAGCGGACGGGACTCAAACAATGAGCAGTTCTTC.

The chain has TRBV7-8 and TRBJ2-3; possibly TRBD2 for D (6 bases). Trimming removed 5 bases at V and 6 bases at J, with 15 bases between. The CDR3 consists of 14 residues. Germline V gene sequence: CDR1 SGHVS, CDR2 FQNEAQ. For the CDR3, the DNA is TGTGCCAGCAGCCGGGGACTTGGGGGGGATACGCAGTATTTT. Translating gives CASSRGLGGDTQYF.

This clone has just a few counts. This sequence joins TRBV7-9 and TRBJ2-1; D is ambiguous. V shed 1 base and J shed 8 bases, with 6 bases lying between them. Germline V gene sequence: CDR1 SEHNR, CDR2 FQNEAQ (reference sequence). The CDR3 runs to 12 residues. CDR3 protein: CASSLVVHEQFF. For the CDR3, the DNA is TGTGCCAGCAGCTTAGTCGTCCATGAGCAGTTCTTC.